A single T cell receptor (beta chain) is shown here with its context. These data are taken from a study of blood T cell repertoires in COVID-19. Study-wide context: Samples of COVID-19 (acute and convalescent) were obtained from the United States, Italy and Spain.

Generated by immunoSEQ multiplex PCR, the TCRdb table keeps only in-frame clones and is missing some. The data hold roughly 300,000 clones, with under 90% observed a single time. This CDR3 is 13 amino acids long. V gave up 5 bases and J gave up 5 bases, with 10 bases separating them. Germline V gives CDR1 SEHNR, CDR2 FQNEAQ (reference sequence). This clonotype originated in a man aged 25-45 years who had recovered from COVID-19. The chain has TRBV7-9 and TRBJ2-1; D is perhaps TRBD1 (6 bases). Sequencing used PBMCs or T cells enriched from blood (not recorded which). The CDR3, as DNA: TGTGCCAGCAGCGTCCGGACAGACAATGAGCAGTTCTTC. It codes for CASSVRTDNEQFF.